Detailed here is one TCR beta chain. The data derive from a study of Ad26.COV2.S vaccination and SARS-CoV-2 variants. Study details: The vaccine Ad26.COV2.S was put into the muscle once, or twice with 56 days between.

Treatment given: about 20 received Ad26.COV2.S at low or high dose, single or two shots; about five received placebo; per-sample allocation not given. It was on day 63 after the first vaccine or placebo injection that samples were taken. Sequencing was performed with immunoSEQ multiplex PCR; in TCRdb, only in-frame clones are kept and a portion is missing. The sample records hundreds of thousands of clones, 80% to 90% being singletons. Trimming stripped 2 bases from V and 4 bases from J, with 9 bases between. In germline, CDR1 is SGHTA, CDR2 FQGTGA. The CDR3 sequence is 15 residues long. This TCR was recovered from a person between 18 and 65 years old who received the Ad26.COV2.S COVID-19 vaccine or a placebo. The rearrangement uses TRBV7-3 and TRBJ2-6; D not resolved. The sample was peripheral blood, taken in a trial of Ad26.COV2.S vaccine versus placebo. The chain's CDR3 is CASSLAHTGANVLTF. CDR3 nucleotides: TGTGCCAGCAGCTTAGCCCATACCGGGGCCAACGTCCTGACTTTC. The full variable domain, rest sourced from reference TRBV7-3 and TRBJ2-6, is GAGVSQTPSNKVTEKGKYVELRCDPISGHTALYWYRQSLGQGPEFLIYFQGTGAADDSGLPNDRFFAVRPEGSVSTLKIQRTERGDSAVYLCASSLAHTGANVLTFGAGSRLTVL.